This T cell receptor beta chain was obtained from a study of blood T cell repertoires in COVID-19. Study-level information: Material from acute and convalescent COVID-19 was sourced from the United States, Italy and Spain. PBMCs, B-cell-depleted T cells, or T cells were the source of the cDNA or gDNA that made up the material.

Authors' methods: Reference gene primer amplification yielded estimated nucleated cell counts. The protocol was immunoSEQ multiplex PCR, while the TCRdb copy is restricted to in-frame clones and leaves out a portion. Clonal size and the V and J genes are those of that table, whereas D and trimming came from the DNA. This sample carries fewer than 150,000 clones, about 84% of them seen once, and the ten largest clones take about 1.6%. Germline V gives CDR1 SGHRS, CDR2 YFSETQ. V lost 0 bases, J lost 8 bases, and 14 bases lay in between. The CDR3 contains 15 residues. This sequence originates from a man aged 45-65 years with acute or convalescent COVID-19. The gene calls are TRBV5-1 and TRBJ1-4, with D possibly matching TRBD1 (6 bases). Material for sequencing was peripheral blood. The CDR3 coding sequence is TGCGCCAGCAGCTTGGCCCGGGGGGCAGGAGAAAAACTGTTTTTT. This encodes CASSLARGAGEKLFF.